The 5 T cell receptor beta chains reported below all come from one sample, sequenced in a study of blood T cell repertoires in COVID-19. Clones were read by immunoSEQ multiplex PCR, and TCRdb kept only the in-frame ones, dropping some. This sample has some 240,000 clones; nearly 90% occur once, and the top ten carry roughly 4.5%. The sample taken for sequencing was peripheral blood. The receptors come from a woman between 35 and 50 years old who had recovered from COVID-19.

V usage is TRBV29-1 and J usage is TRBJ2-1, with 10 bases matching TRBD2. The germline V gene encodes CDR1 SQVTM and CDR2 ANQGSEA. This CDR3 comprises 15 residues. The V gene end was trimmed by 1 base and the J gene end by 7 bases; junction bases not matched to a gene: 7. For the CDR3, the DNA is TGCAGCGTTGAAGGGTCCCTAGCGGGGGTTAATGAGCAGTTCTTC. Translation gives CSVEGSLAGVNEQFF.

V usage is TRBV19 and J usage is TRBJ2-7; possibly TRBD2 for D (7 bases). The CDR3 is 16 residues long. Germline V CDR1 and CDR2: LNHDA, SQIVND (reference sequence). Trimming removed 3 bases from V and 6 bases from J, with 21 bases in between. This CDR3 reads CASSIYAGAPGGEQYF. The CDR3 bases are TGTGCCAGTAGTATTTACGCGGGGGCGCCCGGAGGCGAGCAGTACTTC.

This chain uses TRBV28 with TRBJ2-1; D is uncertain. This CDR3 has 12 amino acids. CDR1 is MDHEN and CDR2 is SYDVKM in the germline V gene. Trimming shortened V by 3 bases and J by 7 bases, and 7 bases separated the two germline ends. The CDR3 region is CASSLQANEQFF. Here the CDR3 DNA reads TGTGCCAGCAGTTTGCAAGCTAATGAGCAGTTCTTC.

The chain uses TRBV16 and TRBJ2-7, with TRBD1 identical over 8 bases. The CDR3 covers 15 residues. The junction had 4 bases not matched to a gene; V was cut back by 2 bases and J by 1 base. The V gene's germline CDR1 is KGHSY and CDR2 FQNENV. CDR3: CASSQNRGESYEQYV. DNA for the CDR3: TGTGCCAGCAGCCAAAACAGGGGGGAATCCTACGAGCAGTACGTC.

The chain combines TRBV3-1 (or the pseudogene TRBV3-2) with TRBJ2-7, with a tentative D call TRBD1 (6 bases). V was cut by 2 bases and J by 4 bases, with 12 bases left in between. The V gene's germline CDR1 is LGHDT and CDR2 YNNKEL (reference sequence). The CDR3 is made up of 14 amino acids. CDR3 loop: CASSQTRGLYEQYV. As DNA, the CDR3 is TGTGCCAGCAGCCAAACCAGGGGCTTGTACGAGCAGTACGTC.